This section outlines one T cell receptor beta chain sequence together with its context. Its antigen is unidentified. Trimming cost V 1 base and J 2 bases, with 12 bases left between them. In germline, CDR1 is MNHNS, CDR2 SASEGT. This CDR3 contains 16 residues. Assay: immunoSEQ multiplex PCR; the TCRdb copy retains only in-frame clones and omits some. The sample has some 86,000 clones; approximately 94% are singletons. This sample is part of a study of OX40 agonist ivuxolimab in advanced cancers. As for the study in general: Patients' therapy was ivuxolimab, an antibody that acts as an agonist of OX40 (CD134). People who had prior anti-PD-1, anti-PD-L1 or anti-CTLA-4 therapy could take part, and under 45% had some. A mean age of around 60 years, range roughly 20 to 79, was recorded, and 70% to 85% were male.

Points from the study as a whole: Both CD4+ and CD8+ T cell populations in blood had undergone clonal expansion by week 6 at 0.1 to 3.0 mg/kg.

V gene TRBV6-1 combines with J gene TRBJ1-5, with D unresolved. This receptor was taken from an adult with an advanced solid tumor such as melanoma, head and neck, liver or kidney cancer. This specimen was CD4+ or CD8+ T cells sorted from blood, taken in a trial of the OX40 agonist ivuxolimab. CDR3 loop: CASSEEDGIGNQPQHF. The CDR3 DNA sequence: TGTGCCAGCAGTGAAGAGGATGGGATCGGCAATCAGCCCCAGCATTTT.